One sample yielded the 18 T cell receptor beta chains listed below, sequenced in a study of post-analysis software for immune sequencing data. The antigens for these receptors are not known. Study-level results: In patients, TRBV5-6, TRBV5-1 and TRBV20-1 belonged to five TRBV segments found more frequently than in controls.

cDNA libraries of TCR beta carried unique molecular identifiers. TCRdb reprocessed the PCR reads via MiXCR and lists one record per CDR3 protein. The profile shows about 800,000 distinct CDR3 sequences, roughly 30% of them singletons. Sequenced: blood. These receptors were obtained from a girl aged 10 to 17 with multiple sclerosis.

The V and J genes are TRBV29-1 and TRBJ2-2, with 11 bases identical to TRBD2. CDR1 is SQVTM, CDR2 ANQGSEA, per germline. Trimming took 7 bases from V and 1 from J; bases not matched to a gene: 5. This CDR3 is 15 amino acids long. DNA for the CDR3: TGCAGCGCCGGCGGACTAGCGGGGAACACCGGGGAGCTGTTTTTT. Translated, it gives CSAGGLAGNTGELFF.

This chain uses TRBV7-9 with TRBJ2-1; the D gene could be TRBD1 or TRBD2 (6 bases each). The ends were cut back, 5 bases at V and 6 bases at J, with 17 bases in the middle. Germline assignment: CDR1 SEHNR and CDR2 FQNEAQ (reference sequence). This CDR3 has 15 amino acids. The CDR3 coding sequence is TGTGCCAGCAGCAGAACAGGGAGGAGCCCCAATGAGCAGTTCTTC. Amino acids: CASSRTGRSPNEQFF.

With respect to this clonotype: Compared with germline, one end of the junction differs, possibly owing to a read error. Written as DNA, the CDR3 is TGTGCCAGCACCAAGGGTGGGAGAGCAGATGCGCAGTATTTT. Translated: CASTKGGRADAQYF. This chain links TRBV12-3 or TRBV12-4 with TRBJ2-3, with D maybe TRBD2 (5 bases). The CDR3 sequence is 14 residues long.

The table lists this clonotype with a few counts. This may be a read error, as it is one base from a much larger clone. The chain links TRBV12-3 or TRBV12-4 to TRBJ1-5, with D possibly TRBD1 on 6 matching bases. The CDR3 is made up of 14 amino acids. The V gene lost 3 bases and the J gene lost 2 bases, with 8 bases spanning the gap. The CDR3 sequence: CASSFAGGNQPQHF. CDR3 DNA sequence: TGTGCCAGCAGTTTTGCAGGGGGCAATCAGCCCCAGCATTTT.

The rearrangement links TRBV5-1 to TRBJ2-1; possibly TRBD1 or TRBD2 for D (5 bases each). V gave up 2 bases and J gave up 7 bases, with 16 bases separating them. Germline CDR1 SGHRS, CDR2 YFSETQ. This CDR3 has 15 residues. The CDR3: CASSFTVHGGNEQFF. DNA for the CDR3: TGCGCCAGCAGCTTCACCGTTCATGGGGGAAATGAGCAGTTCTTC.

This clonotype was seen a handful of times. V is TRBV6-5 and J is TRBJ2-7; TRBD2 aligns across 10 bases. The J segment lost 4 bases and the V segment lost 5 bases, leaving 8 bases of the junction unmatched. There are 15 residues in the CDR3. From germline, CDR1 is MNHEY and CDR2 SVGAGI. CDR3 loop: CASSELAGGGYEQYF. The CDR3 DNA sequence: TGTGCCAGCAGTGAGTTAGCGGGAGGAGGATACGAGCAGTACTTC.

This clonotype came up many times. The chain has TRBV20-1 and TRBJ1-2; no clear D. V dropped 3 bases and J dropped 5 bases, with 16 bases sitting between them. There are 14 residues in the CDR3. The germline CDR1 and CDR2 sequences are DFQATT and SNEGSKA (reference sequence). The CDR3 nucleotides are TGCAGTGCTAGGCCCACCGGAGGCGGGTATGGCTACACCTTC. Its protein product is CSARPTGGGYGYTF.

On this clonotype: A much larger clone is a single base away; this may be a read error. The rearrangement links TRBV29-1 to TRBJ1-2, with 9 bases matching TRBD1. This CDR3 is built from 13 residues. Germline CDR1 reads SQVTM; CDR2 reads ANQGSEA. V shed 3 bases and J 9 bases; nucleotides not matched to a gene: 8. CDR3 nucleotides: TGCAGCGTTGAGGACAGGGGAGTGTATAGCTACACCTTC. Translated, it gives CSVEDRGVYSYTF.

The chain links TRBV20-1 to TRBJ1-1; weak D call: TRBD1 (6 bases). The germline CDR1 and CDR2 sequences are DFQATT and SNEGSKA (reference sequence). The CDR3 extends over 16 amino acids. V was shortened by 5 bases and J by 1 base, with 20 bases between the two germline ends. CDR3 bases: TGCAGTGCTGGGACAAGAACTACAACGGGGAACACTGAAGCTTTCTTT. It encodes CSAGTRTTTGNTEAFF.

This clonotype was counted a few times. The V call is TRBV27, the J call TRBJ2-4; TRBD2 aligns across 12 bases. The CDR3 covers 17 residues. The germline V gene has CDR1 MNHEY and CDR2 SMNVEV (reference sequence). Unmatched junction bases numbered 8, after V lost 4 bases and J lost 4 bases. CDR3 loop: CASSSVSSGRAKNIQYF. The CDR3 region has the DNA TGTGCCAGCAGTTCCGTATCTAGCGGGAGGGCGAAAAACATTCAGTACTTC.

The chain combines TRBV20-1 with TRBJ2-7, with 8 bases that match TRBD1. Judging by the DNA end, TRBJ2-5 fits better; the J call may be wrong. In germline, CDR1 is DFQATT, CDR2 SNEGSKA (reference sequence). The CDR3 consists of 12 residues. The DNA of the CDR3 is TGCAGTGCTTCCGACAGGGGAGAGACCCAGTACTTC. Encoded protein: CSASDRGETQYF.

J is TRBJ1-5 and V is TRBV5-6, with D uncertain. The CDR3 totals 17 residues. CDR1 SGHDT and CDR2 YYEEEE come from the germline V gene. The V gene lost 4 bases and the J gene lost 2 bases, with 19 bases spanning the gap. CDR3 DNA sequence: TGTGCCAGCAGCCACCCCCTAGACTCCGGGGGCAATCAGCCCCAGCATTTT. Amino acid sequence: CASSHPLDSGGNQPQHF.

Regarding this clonotype: This clone may be a read error of a much larger clone one base away. The chain carries TRBV28 and TRBJ2-5; weak D call: TRBD2 (6 bases). V was trimmed by 6 bases and J by 2 bases, leaving 16 bases between them. Germline values: CDR1 MDHEN, CDR2 SYDVKM. The CDR3 loop spans 15 amino acids. This CDR3 is CASSRHGRGQETQYF. CDR3 in DNA: TGTGCCAGCAGCCGTCACGGGAGAGGGCAAGAGACCCAGTACTTC. Combining the CDR3 with reference TRBV28 and TRBJ2-5 gives the whole variable domain DVKVTQSSRYLVKRTGEKVFLECVQDMDHENMFWYRQDPGLGLRLIYFSYDVKMKEKGDIPEGYSVSREKKERFSLILESASTNQTSMYLCASSRHGRGQETQYFGPGTRLLVL.

This clonotype was observed a single time. The chain has TRBV20-1 and TRBJ2-1; D gene ambiguous. V lost 3 bases, J lost 0 bases, and 9 bases lay in between. This CDR3 spans 14 amino acids. CDR1 DFQATT and CDR2 SNEGSKA come from the germline V gene (reference sequence). The CDR3 here is CSASAQNSYNEQFF. In nucleotides, the CDR3 is TGCAGTGCTAGCGCACAGAACTCCTACAATGAGCAGTTCTTC.

This clonotype was seen many times. The chain's CDR3 is CASSTGPRYTF. CDR3 sequence (DNA): TGTGCCAGCAGTACCGGGCCGCGCTACACCTTC. This rearrangement joins TRBV28 to TRBJ1-2; no clear D. The V end lost 5 bases, the J end lost 9 bases, and 10 bases lay between the germline ends. Germline loops: CDR1 MDHEN, CDR2 SYDVKM. This CDR3 is 11 amino acids long.

The chain is built from TRBV5-1 and TRBJ2-7; 7 nucleotides match TRBD1. Trimming took 1 base from V and 6 from J; bases not matched to a gene: 7. This CDR3 comprises 14 residues. Germline loops: CDR1 SGHRS, CDR2 YFSETQ. CDR3 loop: CASSLTGESLEQYF. The CDR3 DNA follows: TGCGCCAGCAGCTTGACAGGGGAGTCTCTCGAGCAGTACTTC.

The CDR3 DNA is TGTGCCATCAGTGATAACATACGGGGAAGTGGCTATGGCTACACCTTC. Translating it yields CAISDNIRGSGYGYTF. V usage is TRBV10-3 and J usage is TRBJ1-2; D unresolved. Germline lookup yields CDR1 ENHRY and CDR2 SYGVKD. V was pared by 3 bases and J by 4 bases, with 18 bases between. The CDR3 has 16 residues.

The chain is built from TRBV4-3 and TRBJ2-2; D gene ambiguous. This CDR3 has 16 residues. V gave up 3 bases and J gave up 1 base, with 12 bases separating them. Germline CDR1 is LGHNA and CDR2 is YSLEER. The chain's CDR3 is CASSQYVQVNTGELFF. The CDR3 DNA follows: TGCGCCAGCAGCCAGTACGTTCAGGTGAACACCGGGGAGCTGTTTTTT.